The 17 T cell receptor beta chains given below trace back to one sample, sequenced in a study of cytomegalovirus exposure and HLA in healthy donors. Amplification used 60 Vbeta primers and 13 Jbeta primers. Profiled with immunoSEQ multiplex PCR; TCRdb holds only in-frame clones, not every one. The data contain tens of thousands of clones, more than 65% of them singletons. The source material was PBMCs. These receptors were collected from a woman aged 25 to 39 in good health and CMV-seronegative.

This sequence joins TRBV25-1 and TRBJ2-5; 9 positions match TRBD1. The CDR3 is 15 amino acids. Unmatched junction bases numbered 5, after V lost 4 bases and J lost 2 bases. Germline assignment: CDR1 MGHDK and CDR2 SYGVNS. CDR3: CASSGDRVGQETQYF. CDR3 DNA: TGTGCCAGCAGTGGGGACAGGGTAGGTCAAGAGACCCAGTACTTC.

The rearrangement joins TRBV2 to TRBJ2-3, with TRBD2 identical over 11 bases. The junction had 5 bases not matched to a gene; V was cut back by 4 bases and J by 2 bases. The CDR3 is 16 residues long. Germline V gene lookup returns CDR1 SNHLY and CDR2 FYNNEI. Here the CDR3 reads CASSAGTSGPTDTQYF. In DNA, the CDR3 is TGTGCCAGCAGTGCCGGGACTAGCGGCCCCACAGATACGCAGTATTTT.

This chain's CDR3 is CASSLAEGTKNIQYF. CDR3 coding DNA: TGTGCCAGCAGCTTAGCCGAGGGAACCAAAAACATTCAGTACTTC. The genes are TRBV7-9 and TRBJ2-4; tentatively, D is TRBD2 (5 bases). V lost 0 bases and J lost 2, with 8 bases in between. This CDR3 region has 15 residues. Germline values: CDR1 SEHNR, CDR2 FQNEAQ (reference sequence).

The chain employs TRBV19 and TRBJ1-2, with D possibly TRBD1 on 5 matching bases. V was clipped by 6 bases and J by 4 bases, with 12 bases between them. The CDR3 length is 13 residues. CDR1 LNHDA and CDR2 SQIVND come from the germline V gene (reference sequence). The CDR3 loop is CASSPDSSYGYTF. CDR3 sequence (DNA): TGTGCCAGTAGCCCCGACAGCTCCTATGGCTACACCTTC.

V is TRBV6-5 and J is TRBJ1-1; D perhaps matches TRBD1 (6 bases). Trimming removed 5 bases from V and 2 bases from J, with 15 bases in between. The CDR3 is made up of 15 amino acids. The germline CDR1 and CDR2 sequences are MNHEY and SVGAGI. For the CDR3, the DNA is TGTGCCAGCAGTCCACCGGGGGGGCCCAACACTGAAGCTTTCTTT. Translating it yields CASSPPGGPNTEAFF.

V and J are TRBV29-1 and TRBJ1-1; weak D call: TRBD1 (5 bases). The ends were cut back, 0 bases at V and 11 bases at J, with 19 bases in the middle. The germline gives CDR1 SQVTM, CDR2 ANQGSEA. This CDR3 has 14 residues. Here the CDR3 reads CSVEDLGPLGGAFF. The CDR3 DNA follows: TGCAGCGTTGAAGATCTTGGTCCTCTGGGGGGGGCTTTCTTT.

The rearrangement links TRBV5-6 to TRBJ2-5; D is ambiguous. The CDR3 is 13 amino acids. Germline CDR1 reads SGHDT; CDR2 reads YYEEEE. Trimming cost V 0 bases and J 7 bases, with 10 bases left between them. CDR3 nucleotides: TGTGCCAGCAGCTTGGGAGGTTACGGGACCCAGTACTTC. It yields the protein CASSLGGYGTQYF.

This CDR3 is CAWRLRGRQETQYF. The CDR3 nucleotides read TGTGCCTGGAGACTAAGGGGCCGCCAAGAGACCCAGTACTTC. V usage is TRBV30 and J usage is TRBJ2-5; maybe TRBD1 (5 bases). Trimming stripped 3 bases from V and 1 base from J, with 12 bases between. This CDR3 contains 14 residues. In germline, CDR1 is GTSNPN, CDR2 SVGIG (reference sequence).

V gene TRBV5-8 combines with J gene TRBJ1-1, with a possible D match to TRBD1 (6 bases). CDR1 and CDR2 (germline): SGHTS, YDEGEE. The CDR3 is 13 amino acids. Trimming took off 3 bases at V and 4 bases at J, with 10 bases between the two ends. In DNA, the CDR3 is TGTGCCAGCAGCTCCCGGGACACCACTGAAGCTTTCTTT. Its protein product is CASSSRDTTEAFF. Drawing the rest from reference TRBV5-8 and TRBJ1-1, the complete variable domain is EAGVTQSPTHLIKTRGQQATLRCSPISGHTSVYWYQQALGLGLQFLLWYDEGEERNRGNFPPRFSGRQFPNYSSELNVNALELEDSALYLCASSSRDTTEAFFGQGTRLTVV.

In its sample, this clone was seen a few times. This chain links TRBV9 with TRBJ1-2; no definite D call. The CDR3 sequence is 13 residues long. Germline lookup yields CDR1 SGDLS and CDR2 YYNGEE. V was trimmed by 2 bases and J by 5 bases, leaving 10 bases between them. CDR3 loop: CASSVRRGYGYTF. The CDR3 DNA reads TGTGCCAGCAGCGTTCGACGGGGATATGGCTACACCTTC.

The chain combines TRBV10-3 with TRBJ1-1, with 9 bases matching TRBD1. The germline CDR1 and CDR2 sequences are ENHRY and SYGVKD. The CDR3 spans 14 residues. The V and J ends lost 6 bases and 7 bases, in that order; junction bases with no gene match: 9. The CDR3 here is CAIRTPGTGIEAFF. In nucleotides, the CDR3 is TGTGCCATCAGGACCCCCGGGACAGGGATTGAAGCTTTCTTT.

The CDR3 DNA reads TGTGCCAGTTCTCAGGGGTCATTCCTCTATGGCTACACCTTC. Its translation: CASSQGSFLYGYTF. The gene calls are TRBV6-5 and TRBJ1-2; D is possibly TRBD1 (6 bases). Germline assignment: CDR1 MNHEY and CDR2 SVGAGI. This CDR3 region has 14 residues. V lost 9 bases and J 4 bases, leaving 18 bases between the germline ends.

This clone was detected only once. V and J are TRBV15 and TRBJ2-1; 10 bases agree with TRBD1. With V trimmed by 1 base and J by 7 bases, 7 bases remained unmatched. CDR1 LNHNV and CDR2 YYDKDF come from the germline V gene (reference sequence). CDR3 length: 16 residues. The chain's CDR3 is CATSRGGQGVQNEQFF. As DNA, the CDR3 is TGTGCCACCAGCAGAGGCGGACAGGGGGTCCAAAATGAGCAGTTCTTC.

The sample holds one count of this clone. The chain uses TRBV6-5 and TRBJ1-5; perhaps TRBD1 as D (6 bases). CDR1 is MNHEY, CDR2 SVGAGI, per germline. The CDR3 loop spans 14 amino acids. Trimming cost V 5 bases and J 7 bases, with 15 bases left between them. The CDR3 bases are TGTGCCAGCAGTAACACGCAGGGGATACAGCCCCAGCATTTT. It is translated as CASSNTQGIQPQHF.

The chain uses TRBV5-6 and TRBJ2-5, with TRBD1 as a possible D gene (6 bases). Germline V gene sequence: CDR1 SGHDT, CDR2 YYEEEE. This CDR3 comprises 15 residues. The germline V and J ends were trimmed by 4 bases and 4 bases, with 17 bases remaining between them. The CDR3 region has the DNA TGTGCCAGCAGCGGCCAGGACAGAGCGAGAGAGACCCAGTACTTC. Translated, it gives CASSGQDRARETQYF. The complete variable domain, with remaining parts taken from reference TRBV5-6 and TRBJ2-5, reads DAGVTQSPTHLIKTRGQQVTLRCSPKSGHDTVSWYQQALGQGPQFIFQYYEEEERQRGNFPDRFSGHQFPNYSSELNVNALLLGDSALYLCASSGQDRARETQYFGPGTRLLVL.

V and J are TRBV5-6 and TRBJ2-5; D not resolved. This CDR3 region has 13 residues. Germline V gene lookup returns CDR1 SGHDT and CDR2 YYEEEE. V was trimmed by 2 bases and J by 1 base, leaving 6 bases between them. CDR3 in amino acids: CASSFFLQETQYF. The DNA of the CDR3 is TGTGCCAGCAGCTTCTTTCTCCAAGAGACCCAGTACTTC.

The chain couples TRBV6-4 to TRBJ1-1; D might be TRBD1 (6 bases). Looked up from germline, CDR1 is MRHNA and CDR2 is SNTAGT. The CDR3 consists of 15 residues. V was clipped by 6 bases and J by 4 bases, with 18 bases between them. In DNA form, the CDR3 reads TGTGCCAGCAGCCCAGAGGGGGGGCTTGGCACTGAAGCTTTCTTT. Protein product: CASSPEGGLGTEAFF.